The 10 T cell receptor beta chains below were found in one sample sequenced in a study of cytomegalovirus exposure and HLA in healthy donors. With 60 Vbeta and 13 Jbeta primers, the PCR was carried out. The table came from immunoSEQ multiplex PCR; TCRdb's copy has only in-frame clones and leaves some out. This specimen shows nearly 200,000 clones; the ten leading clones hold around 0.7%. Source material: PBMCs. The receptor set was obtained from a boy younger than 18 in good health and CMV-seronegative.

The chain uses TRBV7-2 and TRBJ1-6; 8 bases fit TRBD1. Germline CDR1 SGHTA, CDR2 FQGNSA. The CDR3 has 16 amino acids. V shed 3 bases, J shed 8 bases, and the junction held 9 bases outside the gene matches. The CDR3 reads CASSFRTGLRDSPLHF. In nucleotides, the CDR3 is TGTGCCAGCAGCTTTCGGACAGGGCTTCGGGATTCACCCCTCCACTTT. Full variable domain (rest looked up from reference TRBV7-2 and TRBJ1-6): GAGVSQSPSNKVTEKGKDVELRCDPISGHTALYWYRQSLGQGLEFLIYFQGNSAPDKSGLPSDRFSAERTGGSVSTLTIQRTQQEDSAVYLCASSFRTGLRDSPLHFGNGTRLTVT.

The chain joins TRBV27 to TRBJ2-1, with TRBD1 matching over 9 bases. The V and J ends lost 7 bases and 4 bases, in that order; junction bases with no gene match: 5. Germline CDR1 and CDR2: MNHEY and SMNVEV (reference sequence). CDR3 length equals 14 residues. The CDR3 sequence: CASKRTGVYNEQFF. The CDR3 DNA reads TGTGCCAGCAAACGGACAGGGGTTTACAATGAGCAGTTCTTC.

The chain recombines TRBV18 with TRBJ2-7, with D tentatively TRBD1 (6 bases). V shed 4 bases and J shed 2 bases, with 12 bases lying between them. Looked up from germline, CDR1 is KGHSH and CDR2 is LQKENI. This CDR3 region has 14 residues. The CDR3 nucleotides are TGTGCCAGCTCACATAGACAGGAGACCTACGAGCAGTACTTC. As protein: CASSHRQETYEQYF.

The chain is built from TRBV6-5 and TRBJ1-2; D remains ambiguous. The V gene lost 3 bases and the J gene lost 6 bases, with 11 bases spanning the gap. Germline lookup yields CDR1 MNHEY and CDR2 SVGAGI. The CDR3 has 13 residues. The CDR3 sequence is CASSYRDLDGYTF. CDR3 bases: TGTGCCAGCAGTTATCGGGATCTTGATGGCTACACCTTC.

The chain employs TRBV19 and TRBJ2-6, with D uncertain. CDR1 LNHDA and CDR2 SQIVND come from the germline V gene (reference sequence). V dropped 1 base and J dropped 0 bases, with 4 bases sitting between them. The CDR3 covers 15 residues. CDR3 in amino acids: CASSIGGSGANVLTF. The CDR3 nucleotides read TGTGCCAGTAGTATAGGAGGCTCTGGGGCCAACGTCCTGACTTTC.

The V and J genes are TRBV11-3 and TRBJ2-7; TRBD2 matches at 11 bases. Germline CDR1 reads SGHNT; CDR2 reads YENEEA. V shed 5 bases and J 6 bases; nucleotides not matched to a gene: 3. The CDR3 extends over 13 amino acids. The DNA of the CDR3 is TGTGCCAGCAGCGTAACTAGCGGGGGCGAGCAGTACTTC. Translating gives CASSVTSGGEQYF.

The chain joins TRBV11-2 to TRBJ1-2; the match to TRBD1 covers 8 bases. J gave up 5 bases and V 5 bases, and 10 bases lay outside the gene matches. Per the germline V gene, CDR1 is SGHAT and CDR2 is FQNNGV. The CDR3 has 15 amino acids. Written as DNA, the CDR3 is TGTGCCAGCAGCCTTCTTCACAGGGGGTATTATGGCTACACCTTC. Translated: CASSLLHRGYYGYTF. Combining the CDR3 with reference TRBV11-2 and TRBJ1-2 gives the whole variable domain EAGVAQSPRYKIIEKRQSVAFWCNPISGHATLYWYQQILGQGPKLLIQFQNNGVVDDSQLPKDRFSAERLKGVDSTLKIQPAKLEDSAVYLCASSLLHRGYYGYTFGSGTRLTVV.

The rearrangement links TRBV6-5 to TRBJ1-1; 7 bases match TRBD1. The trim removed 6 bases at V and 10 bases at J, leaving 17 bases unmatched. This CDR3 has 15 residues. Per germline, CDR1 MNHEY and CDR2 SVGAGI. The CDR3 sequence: CASSSFLDRVGGAFF. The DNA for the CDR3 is TGTGCCAGCAGCTCCTTCCTCGACAGGGTGGGGGGAGCTTTCTTT.

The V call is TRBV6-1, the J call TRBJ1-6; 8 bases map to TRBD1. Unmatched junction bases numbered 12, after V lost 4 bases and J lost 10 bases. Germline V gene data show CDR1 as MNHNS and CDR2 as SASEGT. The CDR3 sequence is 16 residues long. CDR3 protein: CASSVPVAGGLSPLHF. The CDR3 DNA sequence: TGTGCCAGCAGTGTGCCCGTGGCAGGGGGCCTCTCACCCCTCCACTTT.

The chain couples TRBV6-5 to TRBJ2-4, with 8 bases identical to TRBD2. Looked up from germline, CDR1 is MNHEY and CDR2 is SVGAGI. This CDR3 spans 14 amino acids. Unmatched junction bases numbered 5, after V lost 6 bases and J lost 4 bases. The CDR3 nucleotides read TGTGCCAGCAGCCCTCTAGCGGGTAAAAACATTCAGTACTTC. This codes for CASSPLAGKNIQYF.